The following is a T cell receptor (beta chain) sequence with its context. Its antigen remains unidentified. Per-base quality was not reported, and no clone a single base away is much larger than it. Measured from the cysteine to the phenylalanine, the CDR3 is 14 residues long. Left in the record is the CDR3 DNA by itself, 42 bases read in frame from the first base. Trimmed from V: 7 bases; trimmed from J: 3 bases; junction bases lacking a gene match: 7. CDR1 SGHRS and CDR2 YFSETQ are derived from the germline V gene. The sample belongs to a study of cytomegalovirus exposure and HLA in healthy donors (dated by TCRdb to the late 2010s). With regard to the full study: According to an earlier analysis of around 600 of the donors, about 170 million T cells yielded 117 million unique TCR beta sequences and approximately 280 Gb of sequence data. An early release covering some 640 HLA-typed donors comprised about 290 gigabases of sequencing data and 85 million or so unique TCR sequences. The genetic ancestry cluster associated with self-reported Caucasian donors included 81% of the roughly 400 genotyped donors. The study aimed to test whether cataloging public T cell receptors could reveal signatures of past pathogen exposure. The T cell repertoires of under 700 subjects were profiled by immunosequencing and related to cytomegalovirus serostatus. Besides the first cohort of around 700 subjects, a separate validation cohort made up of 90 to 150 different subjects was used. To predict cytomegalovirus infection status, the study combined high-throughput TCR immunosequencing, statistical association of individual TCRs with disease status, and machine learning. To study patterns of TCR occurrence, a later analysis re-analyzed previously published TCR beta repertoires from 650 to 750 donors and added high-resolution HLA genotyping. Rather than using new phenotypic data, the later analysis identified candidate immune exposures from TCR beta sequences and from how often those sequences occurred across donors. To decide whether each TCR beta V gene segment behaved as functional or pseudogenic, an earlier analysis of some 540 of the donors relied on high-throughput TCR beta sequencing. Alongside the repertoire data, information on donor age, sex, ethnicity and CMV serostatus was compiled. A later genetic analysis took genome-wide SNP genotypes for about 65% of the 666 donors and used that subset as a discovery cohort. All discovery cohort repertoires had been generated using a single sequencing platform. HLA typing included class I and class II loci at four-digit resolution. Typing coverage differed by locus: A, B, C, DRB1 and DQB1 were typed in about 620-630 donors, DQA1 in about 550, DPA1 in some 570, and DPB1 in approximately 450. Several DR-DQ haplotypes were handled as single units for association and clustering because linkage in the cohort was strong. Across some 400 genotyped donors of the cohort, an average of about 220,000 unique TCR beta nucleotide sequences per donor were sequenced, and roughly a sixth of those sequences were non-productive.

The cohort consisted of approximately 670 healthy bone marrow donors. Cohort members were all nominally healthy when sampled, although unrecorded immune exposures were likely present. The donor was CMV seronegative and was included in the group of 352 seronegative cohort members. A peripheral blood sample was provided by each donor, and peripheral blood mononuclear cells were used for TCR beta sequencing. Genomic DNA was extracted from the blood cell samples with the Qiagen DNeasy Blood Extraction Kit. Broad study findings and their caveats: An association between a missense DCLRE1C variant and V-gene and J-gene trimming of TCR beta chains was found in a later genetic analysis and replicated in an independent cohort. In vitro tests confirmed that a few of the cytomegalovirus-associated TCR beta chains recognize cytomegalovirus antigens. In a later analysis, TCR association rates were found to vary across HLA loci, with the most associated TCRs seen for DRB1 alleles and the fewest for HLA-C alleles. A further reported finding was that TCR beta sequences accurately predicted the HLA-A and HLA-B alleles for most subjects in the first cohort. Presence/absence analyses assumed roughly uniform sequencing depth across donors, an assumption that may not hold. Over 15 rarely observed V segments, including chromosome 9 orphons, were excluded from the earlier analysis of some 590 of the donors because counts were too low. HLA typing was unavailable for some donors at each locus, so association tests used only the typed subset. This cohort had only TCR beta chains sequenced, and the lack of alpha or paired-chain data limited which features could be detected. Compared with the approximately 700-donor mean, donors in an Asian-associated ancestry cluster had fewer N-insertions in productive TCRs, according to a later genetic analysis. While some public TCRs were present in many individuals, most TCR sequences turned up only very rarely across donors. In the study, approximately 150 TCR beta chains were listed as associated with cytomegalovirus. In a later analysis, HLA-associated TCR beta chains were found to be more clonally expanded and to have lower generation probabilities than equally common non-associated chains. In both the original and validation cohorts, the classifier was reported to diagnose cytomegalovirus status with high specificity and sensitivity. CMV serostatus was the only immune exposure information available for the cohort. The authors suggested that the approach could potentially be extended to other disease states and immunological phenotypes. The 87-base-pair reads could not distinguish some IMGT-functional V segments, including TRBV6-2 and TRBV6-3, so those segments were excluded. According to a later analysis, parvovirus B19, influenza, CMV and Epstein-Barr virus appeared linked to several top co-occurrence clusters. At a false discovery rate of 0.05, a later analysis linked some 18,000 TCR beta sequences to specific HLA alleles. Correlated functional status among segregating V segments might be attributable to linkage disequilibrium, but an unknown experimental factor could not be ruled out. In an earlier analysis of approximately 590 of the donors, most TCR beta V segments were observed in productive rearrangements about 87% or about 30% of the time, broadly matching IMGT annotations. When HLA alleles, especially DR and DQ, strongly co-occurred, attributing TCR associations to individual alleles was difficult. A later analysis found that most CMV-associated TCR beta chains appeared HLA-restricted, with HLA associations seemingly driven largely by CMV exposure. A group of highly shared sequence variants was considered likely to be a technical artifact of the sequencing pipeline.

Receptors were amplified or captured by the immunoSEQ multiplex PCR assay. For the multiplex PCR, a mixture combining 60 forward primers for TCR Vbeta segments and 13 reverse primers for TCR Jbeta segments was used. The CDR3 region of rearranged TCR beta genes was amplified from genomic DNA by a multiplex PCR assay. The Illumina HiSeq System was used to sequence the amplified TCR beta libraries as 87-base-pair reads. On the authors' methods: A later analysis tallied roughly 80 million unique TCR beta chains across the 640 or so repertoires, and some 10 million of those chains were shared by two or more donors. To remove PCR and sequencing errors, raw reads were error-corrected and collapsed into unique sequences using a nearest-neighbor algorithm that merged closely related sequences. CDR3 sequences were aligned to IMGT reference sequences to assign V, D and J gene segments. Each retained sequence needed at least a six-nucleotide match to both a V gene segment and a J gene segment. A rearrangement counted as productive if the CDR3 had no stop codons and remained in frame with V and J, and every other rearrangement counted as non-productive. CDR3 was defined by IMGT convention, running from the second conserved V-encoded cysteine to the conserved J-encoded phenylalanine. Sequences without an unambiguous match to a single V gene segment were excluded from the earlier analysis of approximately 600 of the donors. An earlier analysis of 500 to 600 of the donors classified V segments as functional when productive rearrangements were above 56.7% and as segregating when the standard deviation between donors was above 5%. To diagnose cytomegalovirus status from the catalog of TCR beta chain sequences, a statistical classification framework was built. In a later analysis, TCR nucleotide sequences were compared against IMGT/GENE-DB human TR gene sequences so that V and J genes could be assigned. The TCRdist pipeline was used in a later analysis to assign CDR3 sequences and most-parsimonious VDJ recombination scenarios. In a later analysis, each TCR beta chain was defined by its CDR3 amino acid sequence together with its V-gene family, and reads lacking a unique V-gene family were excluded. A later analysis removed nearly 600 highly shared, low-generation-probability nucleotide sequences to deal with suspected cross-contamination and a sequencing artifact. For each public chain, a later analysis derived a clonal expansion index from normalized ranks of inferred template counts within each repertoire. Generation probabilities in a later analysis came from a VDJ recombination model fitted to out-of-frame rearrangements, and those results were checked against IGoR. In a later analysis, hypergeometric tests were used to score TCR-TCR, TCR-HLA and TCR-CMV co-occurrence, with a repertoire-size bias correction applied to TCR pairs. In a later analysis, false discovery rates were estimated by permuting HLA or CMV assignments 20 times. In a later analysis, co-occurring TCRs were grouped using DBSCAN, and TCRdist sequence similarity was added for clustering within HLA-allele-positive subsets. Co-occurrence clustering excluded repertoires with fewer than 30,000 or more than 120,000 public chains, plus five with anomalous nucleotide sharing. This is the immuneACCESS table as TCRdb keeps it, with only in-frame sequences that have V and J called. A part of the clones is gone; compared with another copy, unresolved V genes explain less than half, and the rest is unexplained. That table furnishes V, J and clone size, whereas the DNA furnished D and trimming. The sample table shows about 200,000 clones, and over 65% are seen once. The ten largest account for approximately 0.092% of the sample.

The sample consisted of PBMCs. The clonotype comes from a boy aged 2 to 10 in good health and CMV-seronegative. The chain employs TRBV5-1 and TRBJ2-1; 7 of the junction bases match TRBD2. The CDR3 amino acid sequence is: CASSAGGDYNEQFF. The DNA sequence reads TGCGCCAGCTCCGCTGGGGGGGACTACAATGAGCAGTTCTTC.